Listed here is a single TCR beta chain. Antigen: not known. This record comes from a study of cytomegalovirus exposure and HLA in healthy donors. PCR used 60 Vbeta primers and 13 Jbeta primers. Libraries were prepared by immunoSEQ multiplex PCR; TCRdb keeps only in-frame clonotypes and omits some of them. The sample records nearly 200,000 clones, 79% being singletons. The study's findings and limits: In a later analysis, HLA-C alleles had the fewest associated TCRs, DRB1 alleles the most. In the analysis, some V segments, TRBV6-2 and TRBV6-3 included, were excluded as indistinguishable. TCR beta V segments were, for the most part, productive about 87% or about 30% of the time in an earlier analysis.

J gave up 6 bases and V 2 bases, and 8 bases lay outside the gene matches. Per the germline V gene, CDR1 is SEHNR and CDR2 is FQNEAQ (reference sequence). CDR3 length equals 15 residues. The specimen sequenced was PBMCs. The clonotype comes from a male donor in good health and CMV-seropositive. The chain recombines TRBV7-9 with TRBJ2-7; 9 nucleotides match TRBD1. The CDR3 region has the DNA TGTGCCAGCAGCTTATTTCGGGACAGGGACGTCGAGCAGTACTTC. It codes for CASSLFRDRDVEQYF.